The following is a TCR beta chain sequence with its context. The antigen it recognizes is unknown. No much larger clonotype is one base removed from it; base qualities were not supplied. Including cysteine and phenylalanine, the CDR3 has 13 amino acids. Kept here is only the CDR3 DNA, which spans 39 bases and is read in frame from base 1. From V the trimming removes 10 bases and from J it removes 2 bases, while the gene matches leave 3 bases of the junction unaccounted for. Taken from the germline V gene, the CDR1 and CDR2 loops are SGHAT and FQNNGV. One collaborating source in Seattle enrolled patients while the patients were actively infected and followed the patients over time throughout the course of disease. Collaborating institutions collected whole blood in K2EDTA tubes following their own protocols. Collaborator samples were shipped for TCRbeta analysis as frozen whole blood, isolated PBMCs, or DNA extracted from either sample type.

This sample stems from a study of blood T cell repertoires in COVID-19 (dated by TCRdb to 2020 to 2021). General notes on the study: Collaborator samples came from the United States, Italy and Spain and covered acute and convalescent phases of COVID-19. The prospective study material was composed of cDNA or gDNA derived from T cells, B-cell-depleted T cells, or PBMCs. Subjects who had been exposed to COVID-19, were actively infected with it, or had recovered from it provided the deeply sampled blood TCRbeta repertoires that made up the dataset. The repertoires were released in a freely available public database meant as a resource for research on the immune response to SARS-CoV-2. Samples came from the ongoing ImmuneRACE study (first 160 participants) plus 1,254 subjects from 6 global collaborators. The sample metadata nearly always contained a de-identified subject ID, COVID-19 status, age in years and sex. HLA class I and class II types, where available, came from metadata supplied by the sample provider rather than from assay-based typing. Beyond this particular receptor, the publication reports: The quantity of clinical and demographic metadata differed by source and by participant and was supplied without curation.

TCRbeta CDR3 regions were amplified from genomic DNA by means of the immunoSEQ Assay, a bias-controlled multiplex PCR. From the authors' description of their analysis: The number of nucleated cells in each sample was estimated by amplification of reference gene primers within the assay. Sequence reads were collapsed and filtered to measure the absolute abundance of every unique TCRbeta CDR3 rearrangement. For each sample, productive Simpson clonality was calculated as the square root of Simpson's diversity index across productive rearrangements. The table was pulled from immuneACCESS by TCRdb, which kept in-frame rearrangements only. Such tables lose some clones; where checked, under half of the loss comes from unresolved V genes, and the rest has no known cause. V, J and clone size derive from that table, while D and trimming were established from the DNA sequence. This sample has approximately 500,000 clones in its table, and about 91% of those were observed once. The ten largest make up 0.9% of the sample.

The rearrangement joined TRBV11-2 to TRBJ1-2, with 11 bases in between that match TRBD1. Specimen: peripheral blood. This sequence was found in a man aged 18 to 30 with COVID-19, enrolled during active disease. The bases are TGTGCCACTTGGACAGGGGGCAACTATGGCTACACCTTC. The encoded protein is CATWTGGNYGYTF. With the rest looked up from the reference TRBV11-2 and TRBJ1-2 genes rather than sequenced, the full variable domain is EAGVAQSPRYKIIEKRQSVAFWCNPISGHATLYWYQQILGQGPKLLIQFQNNGVVDDSQLPKDRFSAERLKGVDSTLKIQPAKLEDSAVYLCATWTGGNYGYTFGSGTRLTVV.